Below are 26 T cell receptor beta chains sequenced from a single sample in a study of beta chain features in type 1 diabetes. Since all of the isolated RNA was reverse transcribed, expressed TCRB transcripts were what got sequenced. Here immunoSEQ multiplex PCR was the method, and the copy in TCRdb shows in-frame clones only, minus some. The data show 450,000 to 550,000 clones, approximately 30% seen once. The sample consisted of naive CD4+ T cells from blood. These receptors were obtained from a man between 18 and 29 years old in good health.

This clone has only a few counts. The chain is built from TRBV2 and TRBJ2-3; no reliable D call. Trimming removed 1 base at V and 3 bases at J, with 8 bases between. CDR3 length: 14 residues. Germline CDR1 and CDR2: SNHLY and FYNNEI. The CDR3 DNA reads as TGTGCCAGCAGTGAAGTGGTGGAAACAGATACGCAGTATTTT. Amino acids: CASSEVVETDTQYF.

The CDR3 region is CASSSTGSSYNEQFF. The DNA of the CDR3 is TGTGCCAGCAGCTCCACAGGGAGCTCCTACAATGAGCAGTTCTTC. This rearrangement joins TRBV5-4 to TRBJ2-1, with TRBD1 as a possible D gene (6 bases). The CDR3 loop spans 15 amino acids. Per the germline V gene, CDR1 is SGHNT and CDR2 is YYREEE (reference sequence). V lost 3 bases, J lost 0 bases, and 10 bases lay in between.

The rearrangement links TRBV5-4 to TRBJ1-1; D uncertain. The CDR3 spans 14 residues. Trimming stripped 2 bases from V and 0 bases from J, with 8 bases between. From germline, CDR1 is SGHNT and CDR2 YYREEE (reference sequence). CDR3: CASSFGLMNTEAFF. The DNA of the CDR3 is TGTGCCAGCAGCTTCGGACTGATGAACACTGAAGCTTTCTTT.

With regard to this clone: Other DNA sequences of this sample code for an identical CDR3. CDR3 in DNA: TGCGCCAGCAGCCGGACGGTCCAAGAGACCCAGTACTTC. Translating it yields CASSRTVQETQYF. The rearrangement uses TRBV5-1 and TRBJ2-5; D not certain. Germline assignment: CDR1 SGHRS and CDR2 YFSETQ. The CDR3 runs 13 residues. V dropped 4 bases and J dropped 1 base, with 8 bases sitting between them.

The chain joins TRBV27 to TRBJ1-2; 8 nucleotides match TRBD1. V dropped 5 bases and J dropped 3; count of bases not matched to a gene: 2. The CDR3 covers 13 residues. Germline V CDR1 and CDR2: MNHEY, SMNVEV (reference sequence). The CDR3 bases are TGTGCCAGCAGTCCGGACAGGGACTATGGCTACACCTTC. Residues: CASSPDRDYGYTF.

The chain couples TRBV5-1 to TRBJ2-1; 11 bases are a match to TRBD2. The germline V gene encodes CDR1 SGHRS and CDR2 YFSETQ. The CDR3 spans 15 residues. The trim removed 4 bases at V and 3 bases at J, leaving 3 bases unmatched. This CDR3 is CASSTGLAVYNEQFF. The CDR3 nucleotides are TGCGCCAGCAGCACGGGACTAGCGGTCTACAATGAGCAGTTCTTC.

Only one count was recorded for this clone. The J gene is TRBJ2-5, the V gene TRBV9, with 13 bases aligning to TRBD2. With V trimmed by 0 bases and J by 3 bases, 5 bases remained unmatched. Germline values: CDR1 SGDLS, CDR2 YYNGEE. The CDR3 runs 17 residues. CDR3 sequence reads: CASSVAPGTSGEETQYF. The CDR3 DNA reads TGTGCCAGCAGCGTAGCCCCAGGGACTAGCGGGGAAGAGACCCAGTACTTC.

The V gene is TRBV9, the J gene TRBJ2-3; 8 bases are a match to TRBD1. CDR1 SGDLS and CDR2 YYNGEE come from the germline V gene. The CDR3 covers 16 residues. V dropped 4 bases and J dropped 3; count of bases not matched to a gene: 10. The CDR3 DNA is TGTGCCAGCAGCTCTGGGACAGGAGGTATGACAGATACGCAGTATTTT. Translated, it gives CASSSGTGGMTDTQYF.

The chain uses TRBV4-3 and TRBJ2-1, with a tentative D call TRBD2 (5 bases). The V gene lost 1 base and the J gene lost 1 base, with 8 bases spanning the gap. CDR3 length: 15 residues. Germline V gives CDR1 LGHNA, CDR2 YSLEER. CDR3 in amino acids: CASSQVPGSYNEQFF. The CDR3 DNA follows: TGCGCCAGCAGCCAAGTGCCGGGATCCTACAATGAGCAGTTCTTC.

The chain links TRBV7-6 to TRBJ2-3; D is tentatively TRBD1 or TRBD2 (6 bases each). The CDR3 spans 14 residues. Trimming stripped 5 bases from V and 6 bases from J, with 15 bases between. Germline V gives CDR1 SGHVS, CDR2 FNYEAQ. CDR3 DNA sequence: TGTGCCAGCAGCCTGGGGGGCTCCCAGGATACGCAGTATTTT. It codes for CASSLGGSQDTQYF.

The genes are TRBV30 and TRBJ1-1, with D unresolved. The CDR3 runs 13 residues. V was trimmed by 2 bases and J by 1 base, leaving 8 bases between them. Germline V gene sequence: CDR1 GTSNPN, CDR2 SVGIG (reference sequence). CDR3 in amino acids: CAWSSDWNTEAFF. In nucleotides, the CDR3 is TGTGCCTGGAGTTCAGATTGGAACACTGAAGCTTTCTTT.

About this clone itself: The sample holds other DNA sequences that translate to the same CDR3. The chain carries TRBV29-1 and TRBJ2-5; a possible D gene is TRBD2 (6 bases). This CDR3 spans 12 amino acids. Looked up from germline, CDR1 is SQVTM and CDR2 is ANQGSEA. Trimming cost V 6 bases and J 2 bases, with 10 bases left between them. The CDR3 DNA follows: TGCAGCGTGAGTAGCGGACAAGAGACCCAGTACTTC. It encodes CSVSSGQETQYF.

The chain has TRBV29-1 and TRBJ2-7; 8 nucleotides agree with TRBD2. The trim removed 6 bases at V and 0 bases at J, leaving 13 bases unmatched. This CDR3 region has 16 residues. Germline V gene sequence: CDR1 SQVTM, CDR2 ANQGSEA. DNA for the CDR3: TGCAGCGTGGGGGGCACTACTAGCGGCCCCTCCTACGAGCAGTACTTC. Translating it yields CSVGGTTSGPSYEQYF.

The chain recombines TRBV28 with TRBJ1-1; unclear D gene. V gave up 1 base and J gave up 3 bases, with 6 bases separating them. This CDR3 comprises 13 residues. The germline gives CDR1 MDHEN, CDR2 SYDVKM. The CDR3 sequence is CASSLSRDTEAFF. In DNA, the CDR3 is TGTGCCAGCAGTTTATCAAGAGACACTGAAGCTTTCTTT.

This clone was detected a few times. The chain uses TRBV30 and TRBJ2-7; TRBD1 agrees at 10 bases. Looked up from germline, CDR1 is GTSNPN and CDR2 is SVGIG (reference sequence). V dropped 7 bases and J dropped 2; count of bases not matched to a gene: 5. The length of the CDR3 is 13 residues. DNA of the CDR3: TGTGCCTCGACAGGGGGCTCTACCTACGAGCAGTACTTC. Translating it yields CASTGGSTYEQYF.

Only a few counts were recorded for this clone. The CDR3 nucleotides are TGTGCCAGCAGCTTAGGCCCGGGGGAGCAGTACTTC. Protein product: CASSLGPGEQYF. The rearrangement uses TRBV11-2 and TRBJ2-7, with a weak D call TRBD2 (5 bases). The V end was cut by 1 base, the J end by 7 bases, with 8 bases between. The CDR3 is made up of 12 amino acids. Germline assignment: CDR1 SGHAT and CDR2 FQNNGV.

This chain uses TRBV2 with TRBJ2-1, with 11 nucleotides matching TRBD2. The J segment lost 9 bases and the V segment lost 7 bases, leaving 8 bases of the junction unmatched. Per germline, CDR1 SNHLY and CDR2 FYNNEI. This CDR3 is built from 14 residues. Written as DNA, the CDR3 is TGTGCCAGCAACCGACTAGCGGGACTGAGTGAGCAGTTCTTC. Translating it yields CASNRLAGLSEQFF.

This clone was seen a handful of times. J is TRBJ2-3 and V is TRBV30; the D gene is possibly TRBD1 (5 bases). Trimming removed 3 bases from V and 5 bases from J, with 9 bases in between. The CDR3 length is 12 residues. CDR1 is GTSNPN, CDR2 SVGIG, per germline (reference sequence). This CDR3 is CAWSRVGDTQYF. CDR3 bases: TGTGCCTGGAGCAGGGTTGGAGATACGCAGTATTTT.

The chain links TRBV29-1 to TRBJ2-3; 7 positions match TRBD1. This CDR3 contains 14 residues. Trimming cost V 7 bases and J 4 bases; bases outside gene matches: 11. Germline V gene lookup returns CDR1 SQVTM and CDR2 ANQGSEA. The CDR3 sequence: CSATGQPVPDTQYF. Written as DNA, the CDR3 is TGCAGCGCTACGGGACAGCCCGTCCCAGATACGCAGTATTTT.

The chain combines TRBV5-1 with TRBJ2-1; 8 bases align to TRBD2. Trimming removed 2 bases from V and 3 bases from J; junction bases left unmatched: 4. Germline V gene lookup returns CDR1 SGHRS and CDR2 YFSETQ. The CDR3 contains 15 residues. CDR3 nucleotides: TGCGCCAGCAGCTTAGCGGGAGATCTCTACAATGAGCAGTTCTTC. This gives the protein CASSLAGDLYNEQFF.

This CDR3 is CAWDRGHGTDTQYF. CDR3 coding DNA: TGTGCCTGGGACAGGGGGCATGGCACAGATACGCAGTATTTT. The V and J genes are TRBV30 and TRBJ2-3; 10 positions agree with TRBD1. Germline trimming cut 5 bases from V and 1 base from J; bases unmatched to any gene: 3. The CDR3 extends over 14 amino acids. CDR1 is GTSNPN, CDR2 SVGIG, per germline (reference sequence). The whole variable domain, filled in from reference TRBV30 and TRBJ2-3, reads SQTIHQWPATLVQPVGSPLSLECTVEGTSNPNLYWYRQAAGRGLQLLFYSVGIGQISSEVPQNLSASRPQDRQFILSSKKLLLSDSGFYLCAWDRGHGTDTQYFGPGTRLTVL.

This clone has just a few counts. The junction departs from germline at one end; a sequencing error may be responsible. The gene calls are TRBV7-2 and TRBJ2-4; TRBD1 matches at 9 bases. The CDR3 loop spans 12 amino acids. Germline CDR1 and CDR2: SGHTA and FQGNSA. This CDR3 is CASSPRDRAGDF. The CDR3 DNA reads TGTGCCAGCAGCCCCAGGGACAGGGCCGGGGACTTC.

This clone occurred a few times. This chain joins TRBV7-8 and TRBJ1-5; 7 bases agree with TRBD1. The CDR3 runs to 17 residues. Losses at the gene ends were 5 bases for V and 0 bases for J; bases not matched to a gene: 10. Germline assignment: CDR1 SGHVS and CDR2 FQNEAQ. DNA for the CDR3: TGTGCCAGCAGCCCGCCGGGACAGTCTTATAGCAATCAGCCCCAGCATTTT. Translation gives CASSPPGQSYSNQPQHF.

The chain is built from TRBV10-3 and TRBJ1-2; 8 bases agree with TRBD1. In germline, CDR1 is ENHRY, CDR2 SYGVKD. V shed 4 bases, J shed 8 bases, and the junction held 9 bases outside the gene matches. The CDR3 is 14 amino acids. The CDR3 DNA reads TGTGCCATCAGTGCCGTGACAGGGGCATCGGGCTACACCTTC. Translated, it gives CAISAVTGASGYTF.

This chain connects TRBV10-3 to TRBJ2-3; 10 nucleotides match TRBD2. V lost 4 bases and J lost 4; bases outside the gene matches: 5. CDR1 and CDR2 from the germline V gene are ENHRY and SYGVKD. The length of the CDR3 is 15 residues. This CDR3 reads CAISVLAGVSDTQYF. CDR3 DNA sequence: TGTGCCATCAGTGTTCTAGCGGGAGTGTCAGATACGCAGTATTTT.

The CDR3 protein is CASSFTTNTEAFF. The CDR3 DNA reads as TGCGCCAGCAGCTTTACAACGAACACTGAAGCTTTCTTT. The chain couples TRBV5-1 to TRBJ1-1; the D is unclear. CDR3 length: 13 amino acids. With 2 bases removed from V and 1 base from J, the gap between germline ends came to 6 bases. Germline CDR1 is SGHRS and CDR2 is YFSETQ.